This T cell receptor (beta chain) emerged from a study of CD8 T cells in Susac syndrome. Study findings and constraints: Susac CD8+ cells expanded clonally the most in TEMRA cells and in active patients.

RNA amounts of about 0.45 to 1 ug underwent reverse transcription with random hexamers. MiXCR, applied by TCRdb to the immunoSEQ multiplex PCR reads, yields one record per CDR3 protein. The sample gives about 140,000 distinct CDR3 sequences, over 90% of which show up once; approximately 0.17% is in the top ten. Note on this clonotype: Its matching antigen is unknown.

The sequenced sample was CD8+ T cells from PBMCs. The TCR comes from a human donor with Susac syndrome.

The chain's CDR3 is CASYPSGGIYEQFF. The CDR3 DNA follows: TGTGCCAGCTACCCTAGCGGGGGGATCTATGAGCAGTTCTTC. J is TRBJ2-1 and V is TRBV6-1, with TRBD2 matching 11 bases. Germline-derived CDR1 and CDR2 are MNHNS and SASEGT. This CDR3 comprises 14 residues. With V trimmed by 8 bases and J by 8 bases, 8 bases remained unmatched.